Listed below are T cell receptor beta chains from one sample, sequenced in a study of technical replicates of blood from a handful of donors. Clones were sequenced by immunoSEQ multiplex PCR, and TCRdb holds only the in-frame ones, with some missing. The sample has approximately 81,000 clones; 96% are singletons. Sequencing was carried out using T cells isolated from PBMCs. These receptors came from a human donor in good health. CDR3s include the opening cysteine and the closing phenylalanine or tryptophan. The D gene is left open where the match is weak. Not every row has a clone size; where given, it reads once, few, many or a size class.

TRBV18	-	TRBJ2-1	-	CASSSGIEQFF	TGTGCCAGCTCGTCCGGGATCGAGCAGTTCTTC
TRBV5-1	-	TRBJ2-7	-	CASSLGQVTYEQYF	TGCGCCAGCAGCTTGGGACAGGTGACCTACGAGCAGTACTTC
TRBV28	-	TRBJ1-1	TRBD1	CASRFRGPMNTEAFF	TGTGCCAGCAGGTTCAGGGGGCCAATGAACACTGAAGCTTTCTTT
TRBV7-8	-	TRBJ2-1	-	CASSLERPIGNEQFF	TGTGCCAGCAGCTTAGAACGTCCTATCGGCAATGAGCAGTTCTTC
TRBV29-1	-	TRBJ2-7	-	CSVLGGGLNEQYF	TGCAGCGTTTTGGGGGGTGGATTGAACGAGCAGTACTTC
TRBV6-5	-	TRBJ2-3	-	CASSQTGTQYF	TGTGCCAGCAGTCAAACAGGAACGCAGTATTTT
TRBV19	few	TRBJ1-1	-	CASVRAFRGIVNTEAFF	TGTGCCAGTGTTCGGGCCTTTAGGGGGATCGTGAACACTGAAGCTTTCTTT
TRBV10-3	-	TRBJ1-4	TRBD1	CAISDRDEKLFF	TGTGCCATCAGCGACAGGGATGAAAAACTGTTTTTT
TRBV7-2	-	TRBJ2-7	TRBD2	CASARTSGAYEQYF	TGTGCCAGCGCGCGGACTAGCGGGGCCTACGAGCAGTACTTC
TRBV18	-	TRBJ1-1	TRBD1	CASSRDTGDEAFF	TGTGCCAGCTCACGAGATACAGGGGATGAAGCTTTCTTT
TRBV4-2	-	TRBJ2-7	TRBD2	CASSQLLAGDYEQYF	TGTGCCAGCAGCCAACTACTAGCGGGGGATTACGAGCAGTACTTC
TRBV28	-	TRBJ2-1	-	CASSLTSGSYNEQFF	TGTGCCAGCAGTTTGACCTCGGGATCATACAATGAGCAGTTCTTC
TRBV14	-	TRBJ1-4	-	CASSQPPGRTNEKLFF	TGTGCCAGCAGCCAGCCCCCAGGGCGAACTAATGAAAAACTGTTTTTT
TRBV5-1	-	TRBJ1-3	TRBD1	CASGPGTEGNTIYF	TGCGCCAGCGGTCCCGGGACAGAAGGAAACACCATATATTTT
TRBV28	-	TRBJ2-7	TRBD1	CASRWQGDYEQYF	TGTGCCAGCAGATGGCAGGGGGACTACGAGCAGTACTTC
TRBV9	-	TRBJ1-4	-	CASSVGHGSATNEKLFF	TGTGCCAGCAGCGTAGGTCATGGGAGTGCAACTAATGAAAAACTGTTTTTT
TRBV12-5	once	TRBJ1-4	-	CASGRGGNEKLFF	TGTGCTAGTGGCCGGGGGGGTAATGAAAAACTGTTTTTT
TRBV2	-	TRBJ2-3	TRBD2	CASSDLGLAVITDTQYF	TGTGCCAGCAGCGATTTAGGACTAGCGGTTATCACAGATACGCAGTATTTT
TRBV10-3	-	TRBJ1-5	TRBD1	CAISESLMGQQFYQPQHF	TGTGCCATCAGTGAGTCTTTGATGGGACAGCAATTTTATCAGCCCCAGCATTTT
TRBV6-5	-	TRBJ1-5	-	CASSPTITQPQHF	TGTGCCAGCAGCCCGACAATTACTCAGCCCCAGCATTTT
TRBV7-8	-	TRBJ2-1	TRBD2	CASSLVLAGVDYNEQFF	TGTGCCAGCAGCTTAGTTCTAGCGGGAGTGGATTACAATGAGCAGTTCTTC
TRBV5-5	-	TRBJ2-7	TRBD2	CASSLGSGTYEQYF	TGTGCCAGCAGCTTGGGGAGCGGGACCTACGAGCAGTACTTC
TRBV2	-	TRBJ2-1	-	CANRPGWDEQFF	TGTGCCAACCGGCCGGGGTGGGATGAGCAGTTCTTC